The present T cell receptor beta chain was sequenced within a study of blood T cells in healthy people across ages. General study results and limits: With naive T cell percentage, TCR beta diversity showed a strong correlation. Observed TCR beta diversity per million T cells went down as age went up. This fall followed a roughly linear course with age.

To note about this clonotype: Antigen unknown. One base away lies a much larger clone, so this may be a sequencing read error.

A second PCR, run for about 7 to 11 cycles, used a sample-barcoded 5' primer plus a J-beta primer mix. Each cDNA molecule was tagged by a template-switch adaptor that had 12 random nucleotides. TCRdb used MiXCR to reprocess the 5' RACE reads, holding one entry per CDR3 protein. This table has about a million distinct CDR3 sequences, 35% to 45% appearing once. The source material was blood. The TCR was taken from a young man in good health.

The CDR3 sequence: CASSQDDRDYDYTF. The CDR3 DNA sequence: TGTGCCAGCAGCCAAGATGACAGGGACTATGACTACACCTTC. This chain uses TRBV4-2 with TRBJ1-2; TRBD1 matches 7 bases. The CDR3 has 14 residues. Germline V gene data show CDR1 as LGHNA and CDR2 as YNFKEQ.